This T cell receptor beta chain was obtained from a study of molecular identifiers for immune sequencing clone quantification. CDR3 length: 14 amino acids. The germline V and J ends were trimmed by 6 bases and 6 bases, with 15 bases remaining between them. Germline V CDR1 and CDR2: MNHNS, SASEGT. TCRdb reprocessed the PCR reads with MiXCR, giving one entry per CDR3 protein. The repertoire consists of about 510,000 distinct CDR3 sequences, with over 20% occurring once and the leading ten covering about 0.78%. This TCR came from a human donor in good health. Some libraries in this study had Jurkat cell RNA spiked in. This chain uses TRBV6-1 with TRBJ1-5; perhaps TRBD1 as D (5 bases). Sequencing was performed on naive CD8+ T cells from blood, with Jurkat cell RNA spiked in. The subset was: FACS-sorted CD8+CD4-CCR7+CD45RA+ naive T cells. The CDR3: CASRRGFGSQPQHF. CDR3 DNA: TGTGCCAGCAGACGGGGGTTCGGTAGTCAGCCCCAGCATTTT.